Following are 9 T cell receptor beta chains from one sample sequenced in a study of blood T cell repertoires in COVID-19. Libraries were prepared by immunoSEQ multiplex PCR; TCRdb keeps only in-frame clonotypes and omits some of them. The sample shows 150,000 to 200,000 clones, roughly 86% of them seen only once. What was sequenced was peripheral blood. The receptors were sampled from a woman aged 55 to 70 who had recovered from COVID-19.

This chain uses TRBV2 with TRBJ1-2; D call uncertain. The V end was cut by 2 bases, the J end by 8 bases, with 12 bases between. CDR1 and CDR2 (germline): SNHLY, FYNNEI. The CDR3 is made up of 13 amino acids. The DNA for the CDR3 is TGTGCCAGCAGTGAAATACAATCGGAGGGCTACACCTTC. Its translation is CASSEIQSEGYTF.

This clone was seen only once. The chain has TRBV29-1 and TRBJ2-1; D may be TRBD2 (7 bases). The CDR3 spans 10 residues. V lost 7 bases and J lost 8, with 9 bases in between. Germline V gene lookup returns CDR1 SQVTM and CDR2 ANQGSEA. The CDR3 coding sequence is TGCAGCGGGGGGGGCCATGAGCAGTTCTTC. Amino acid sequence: CSGGGHEQFF.

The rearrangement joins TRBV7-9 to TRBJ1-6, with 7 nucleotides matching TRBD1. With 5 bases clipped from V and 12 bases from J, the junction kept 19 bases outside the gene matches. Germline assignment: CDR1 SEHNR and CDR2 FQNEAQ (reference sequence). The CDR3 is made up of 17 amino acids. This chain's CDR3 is CASSPGGRDSYYQPLHF. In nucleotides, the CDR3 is TGTGCCAGCAGCCCTGGAGGCCGGGACAGCTATTATCAACCCCTCCACTTT. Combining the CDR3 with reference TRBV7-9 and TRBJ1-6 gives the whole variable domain DTGVSQNPRHKITKRGQNVTFRCDPISEHNRLYWYRQTLGQGPEFLTYFQNEAQLEKSRLLSDRFSAERPKGSFSTLEIQRTEQGDSAMYLCASSPGGRDSYYQPLHFGNGTRLTVT.

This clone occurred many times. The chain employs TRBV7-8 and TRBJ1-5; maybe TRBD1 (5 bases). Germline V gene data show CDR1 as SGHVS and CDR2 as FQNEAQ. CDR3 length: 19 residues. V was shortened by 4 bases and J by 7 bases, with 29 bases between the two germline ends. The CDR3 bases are TGTGCCAGCAGCTCCACCCGGATGGGGCCCACTGGCTTGGGACAGCCCCAGCATTTT. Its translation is CASSSTRMGPTGLGQPQHF. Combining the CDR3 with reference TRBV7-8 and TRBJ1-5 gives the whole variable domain GAGVSQSPRYKVAKRGQDVALRCDPISGHVSLFWYQQALGQGPEFLTYFQNEAQLDKSGLPSDRFFAERPEGSVSTLKIQRTQQEDSAVYLCASSSTRMGPTGLGQPQHFGDGTRLSIL.

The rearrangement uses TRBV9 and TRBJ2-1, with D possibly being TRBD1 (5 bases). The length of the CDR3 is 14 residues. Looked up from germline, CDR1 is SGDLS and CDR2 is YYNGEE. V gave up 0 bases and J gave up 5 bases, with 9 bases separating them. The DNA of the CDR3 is TGTGCCAGCAGCGTAGTTTCAGGGAACAATGAGCAGTTCTTC. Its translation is CASSVVSGNNEQFF. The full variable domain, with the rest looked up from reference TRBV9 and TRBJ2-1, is DSGVTQTPKHLITATGQRVTLRCSPRSGDLSVYWYQQSLDQGLQFLIQYYNGEERAKGNILERFSAQQFPDLHSELNLSSLELGDSALYFCASSVVSGNNEQFFGPGTRLTVL.

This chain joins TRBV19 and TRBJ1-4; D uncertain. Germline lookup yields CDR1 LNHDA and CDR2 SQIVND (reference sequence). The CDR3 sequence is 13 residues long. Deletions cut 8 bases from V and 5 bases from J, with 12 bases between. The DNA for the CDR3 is TGTGCCAGTCGTGCGACACGGAATGAAAAACTGTTTTTT. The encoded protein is CASRATRNEKLFF.

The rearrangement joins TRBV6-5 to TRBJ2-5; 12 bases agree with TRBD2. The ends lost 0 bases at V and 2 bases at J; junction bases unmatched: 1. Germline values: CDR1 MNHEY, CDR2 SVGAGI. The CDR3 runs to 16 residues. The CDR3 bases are TGTGCCAGCAGTTACTCTCTAGCGGGGGGGCAAGAGACCCAGTACTTC. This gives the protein CASSYSLAGGQETQYF.

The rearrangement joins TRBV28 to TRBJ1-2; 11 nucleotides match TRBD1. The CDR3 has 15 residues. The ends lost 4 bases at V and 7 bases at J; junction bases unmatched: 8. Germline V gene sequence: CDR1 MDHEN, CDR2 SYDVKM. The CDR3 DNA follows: TGTGCCAGCAGTTCGTGGGGACAGGGGGAACGTGGCTACACCTTC. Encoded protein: CASSSWGQGERGYTF.

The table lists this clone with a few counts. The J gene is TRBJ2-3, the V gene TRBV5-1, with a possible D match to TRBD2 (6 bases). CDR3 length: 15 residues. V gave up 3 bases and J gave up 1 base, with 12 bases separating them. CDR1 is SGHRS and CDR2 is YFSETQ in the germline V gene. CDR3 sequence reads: CASSSVGLGTDTQYF. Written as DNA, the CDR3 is TGCGCCAGCAGCTCGGTGGGACTTGGCACAGATACGCAGTATTTT.